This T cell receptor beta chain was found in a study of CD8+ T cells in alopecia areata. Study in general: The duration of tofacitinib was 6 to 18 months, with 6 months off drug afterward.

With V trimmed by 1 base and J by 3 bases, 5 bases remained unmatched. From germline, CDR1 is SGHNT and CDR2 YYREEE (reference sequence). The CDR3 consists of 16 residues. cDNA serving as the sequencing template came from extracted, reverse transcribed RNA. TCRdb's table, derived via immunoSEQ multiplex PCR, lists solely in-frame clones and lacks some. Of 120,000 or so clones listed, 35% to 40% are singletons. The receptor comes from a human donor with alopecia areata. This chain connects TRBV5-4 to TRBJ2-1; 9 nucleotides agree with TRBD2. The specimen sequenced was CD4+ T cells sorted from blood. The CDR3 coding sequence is TGTGCCAGCAGCTTGACCTCGACTAGCGGCTACAATGAGCAGTTCTTC. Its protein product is CASSLTSTSGYNEQFF.